The 14 T cell receptor beta chains below come from one sample, sequenced in a study of shared clonotypes between healthy human individuals. Profiled with immunoSEQ multiplex PCR; TCRdb holds only in-frame clones, not every one. The data show some 700,000 clones, around 90% seen once. Sequenced: memory CD8+ T cells from PBMCs. The subset: CD45RO+ cells pooled with CCR7-negative TemRA cells. These receptors were taken from a man younger than 30 in good health. Some clones in this sample may be carry-over from other donors' samples.

The chain employs TRBV7-6 and TRBJ2-7; no reliable D call. Trimming removed 2 bases from V and 4 bases from J, with 6 bases in between. Germline V gives CDR1 SGHVS, CDR2 FNYEAQ. This CDR3 is built from 12 residues. DNA of the CDR3: TGTGCCAGCAGCTTATTCGGATACGAGCAGTACTTC. Protein product: CASSLFGYEQYF. The full variable domain, rest sourced from reference TRBV7-6 and TRBJ2-7, is GAGVSQSPRYKVTKRGQDVALRCDPISGHVSLYWYRQALGQGPEFLTYFNYEAQQDKSGLPNDRFSAERPEGSISTLTIQRTEQRDSAMYRCASSLFGYEQYFGPGTRLTVT.

The V and J genes are TRBV13 and TRBJ1-2; D gene unclear. Per germline, CDR1 PRHDT and CDR2 FYEKMQ (reference sequence). This CDR3 is built from 18 residues. The germline V and J ends were trimmed by 4 bases and 1 base, with 22 bases remaining between them. CDR3 DNA: TGTGCCAGCAGCTCCCCCCAGGACGGGGTCCTAATTAACTATGGCTACACCTTC. This gives the protein CASSSPQDGVLINYGYTF.

J is TRBJ2-7 and V is TRBV19, with 7 nucleotides matching TRBD1. J lost 5 bases, V lost 8 bases, and 6 bases had no gene match. The CDR3 is 12 amino acids. Germline CDR1 is LNHDA and CDR2 is SQIVND (reference sequence). The CDR3 bases are TGTGCCAGTTCCGACAGGGACCACGAGCAGTACTTC. Translated, it gives CASSDRDHEQYF.

The V and J genes are TRBV21-1 and TRBJ2-5. TRBV21-1 is reported as a pseudogene. The length of the CDR3 is 15 residues. The DNA of the CDR3 is TGTGCCAGCAGCAAATCGGGGGCTGAGGTGGAGACCCAGTACTTC. This translates into CASSKSGAEVETQYF.

The V call is TRBV6-6, the J call TRBJ1-2; D possibly corresponds to TRBD1 (6 bases). The V end was cut by 6 bases, the J end by 3 bases, with 20 bases between. This CDR3 is built from 16 residues. CDR1 is MNHNY, CDR2 SVGAGI, per germline (reference sequence). CDR3 protein: CASRSRQEPDDYGYTF. CDR3 coding DNA: TGTGCCAGCAGATCACGACAGGAACCAGATGACTATGGCTACACCTTC.

The chain employs TRBV23-1 and TRBJ1-4; D is unclear. TRBV23-1 is an open reading frame whose function is uncertain. The CDR3 runs 10 residues. V lost 6 bases to trimming and J lost 6 bases, with 2 bases between them. The CDR3 protein is CASRYEKLFF. CDR3 DNA: TGCGCCAGCAGGTATGAAAAACTGTTTTTT.

This rearrangement joins TRBV29-1 to TRBJ2-7; 7 bases fit TRBD1. V shed 6 bases, J shed 4 bases, and the junction held 6 bases outside the gene matches. The CDR3 runs 12 residues. CDR1 is SQVTM and CDR2 is ANQGSEA in the germline V gene. The DNA of the CDR3 is TGCAGCGTGGTTACAGGGGTATACGAGCAGTACTTC. Its protein product is CSVVTGVYEQYF.

This clone was found many times. The chain is built from TRBV2 and TRBJ2-5, with D possibly matching TRBD1 (6 bases). V gave up 2 bases and J gave up 1 base, with 8 bases separating them. Looked up from germline, CDR1 is SNHLY and CDR2 is FYNNEI. The CDR3 runs to 14 residues. CDR3 residues: CASSETGFQETQYF. CDR3 sequence (DNA): TGTGCCAGCAGTGAAACAGGGTTCCAAGAGACCCAGTACTTC.

V usage is TRBV14 and J usage is TRBJ2-7; perhaps TRBD1 as D (5 bases). Per germline, CDR1 SGHDN and CDR2 FVKESK. V lost 2 bases to trimming and J lost 0 bases, with 8 bases between them. There are 14 residues in the CDR3. DNA for the CDR3: TGTGCCAGCAGCCAATGGGGCGGCTCCTACGAGCAGTACTTC. It translates to CASSQWGGSYEQYF. The whole variable domain, remainder taken from reference TRBV14 and TRBJ2-7, is EAGVTQFPSHSVIEKGQTVTLRCDPISGHDNLYWYRRVMGKEIKFLLHFVKESKQDESGMPNNRFLAERTGGTYSTLKVQPAELEDSGVYFCASSQWGGSYEQYFGPGTRLTVT.

V and J are TRBV7-6 and TRBJ1-3, with 10 nucleotides matching TRBD1. V dropped 4 bases and J dropped 1; count of bases not matched to a gene: 4. The CDR3 consists of 16 residues. Germline V CDR1 and CDR2: SGHVS, FNYEAQ. The CDR3 here is CASSSDRGVSGNTIYF. The CDR3 DNA reads TGTGCCAGCAGCTCGGACAGGGGGGTATCTGGAAACACCATATATTTT.

The rearrangement uses TRBV7-9 and TRBJ2-7; the match to TRBD1 covers 10 bases. This CDR3 contains 16 residues. Trimming took 5 bases from V and 3 from J; bases not matched to a gene: 10. Per the germline V gene, CDR1 is SEHNR and CDR2 is FQNEAQ (reference sequence). CDR3 bases: TGTGCCAGCAGCAAGCCCCCCGGGACAGGGGACTACGAGCAGTACTTC. Its protein is CASSKPPGTGDYEQYF.

J is TRBJ2-7 and V is TRBV5-6, with D perhaps TRBD1 or TRBD2 (6 bases each). The CDR3 length is 14 residues. The ends were cut back, 3 bases at V and 2 bases at J, with 12 bases in the middle. Germline CDR1 reads SGHDT; CDR2 reads YYEEEE. The CDR3 region has the DNA TGTGCCAGCAGCTGGGGGGCCAGTACCTACGAGCAGTACTTC. Protein product: CASSWGASTYEQYF.

The rearrangement joins TRBV5-1 to TRBJ1-2; maybe TRBD1 (5 bases). From germline, CDR1 is SGHRS and CDR2 YFSETQ. CDR3 size: 13 residues. V lost 5 bases, J lost 6 bases, and 14 bases lay in between. CDR3 DNA sequence: TGCGCCAGCAGGTCAGGGAATTTAGATGGCTACACCTTC. It codes for CASRSGNLDGYTF.

A few counts support this clone. CDR3 DNA: TGTGCCAGCAGCTTGGGGGCTAGCGGGATCTACGAGCAGTACTTC. Its protein is CASSLGASGIYEQYF. This chain joins TRBV5-6 and TRBJ2-7; 9 bases fit TRBD2. V lost 0 bases to trimming and J lost 3 bases; unmatched junction nucleotides: 4. The CDR3 consists of 15 residues. Germline V gene lookup returns CDR1 SGHDT and CDR2 YYEEEE.